This TCR beta chain appears in the sequencing data of a study of blood T cell repertoires in COVID-19. On the study more broadly: The study drew acute and convalescent COVID-19 samples from the United States, Italy and Spain.

TCRdb's table, derived via immunoSEQ multiplex PCR, lists solely in-frame clones and lacks some. The repertoire holds about 74,000 clones, with approximately 90% as singletons. The clonotype comes from a woman between 55 and 75 years old with active COVID-19. Sequencing was carried out using peripheral blood.

CDR3 in amino acids: CASSWSYYNEQFF. CDR3 bases: TGTGCCAGCAGTTGGTCCTACTACAATGAGCAGTTCTTC. The chain has TRBV27 and TRBJ2-1; the D is unclear. The CDR3 length is 13 residues. Germline lookup yields CDR1 MNHEY and CDR2 SMNVEV (reference sequence). V lost 4 bases, J lost 3 bases, and 7 bases lay in between.